This T cell receptor (beta chain) originates from a study of control samples from healthy donors and cancer patients. The data were produced by immunoSEQ multiplex PCR, yet TCRdb's version contains in-frame clones alone and is incomplete. In the table there are about 79,000 clones, 93% of which are singletons. Trimming left V 8 bases short and J 5 bases short, with 18 bases between. CDR3 length: 14 residues. Germline CDR1 and CDR2: MNHEY and SVGAGI. The chain is built from TRBV6-5 and TRBJ1-1; TRBD1 is a possible D gene (5 bases). The source of this sequence is a woman aged 40 to 50 with lung cancer. The sequenced sample was PBMCs. The CDR3 spells CASAGRGGGTEAFF. CDR3 coding DNA: TGTGCCAGCGCGGGGAGGGGAGGCGGGACTGAAGCTTTCTTT.